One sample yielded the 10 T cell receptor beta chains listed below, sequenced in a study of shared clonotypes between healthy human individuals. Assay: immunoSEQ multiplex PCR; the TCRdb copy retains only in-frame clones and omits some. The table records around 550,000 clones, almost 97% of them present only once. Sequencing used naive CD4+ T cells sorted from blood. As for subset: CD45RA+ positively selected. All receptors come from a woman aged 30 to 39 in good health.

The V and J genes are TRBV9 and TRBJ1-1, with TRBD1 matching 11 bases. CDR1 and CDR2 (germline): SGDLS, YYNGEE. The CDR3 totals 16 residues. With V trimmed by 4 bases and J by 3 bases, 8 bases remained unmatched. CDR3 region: CASSPMRGQGDTEAFF. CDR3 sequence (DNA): TGTGCCAGCAGCCCGATGCGGGGACAGGGGGACACTGAAGCTTTCTTT.

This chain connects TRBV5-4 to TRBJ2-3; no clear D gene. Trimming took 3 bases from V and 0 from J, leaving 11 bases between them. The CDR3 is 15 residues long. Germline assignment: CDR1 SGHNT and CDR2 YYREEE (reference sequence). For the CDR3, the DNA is TGTGCCAGCAGCTCCCGCTCCCAAAGCACAGATACGCAGTATTTT. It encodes CASSSRSQSTDTQYF.

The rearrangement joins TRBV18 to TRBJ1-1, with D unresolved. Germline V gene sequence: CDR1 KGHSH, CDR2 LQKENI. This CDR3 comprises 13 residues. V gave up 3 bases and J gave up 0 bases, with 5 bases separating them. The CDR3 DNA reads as TGTGCCAGCTCACCCTCCCTGAACACTGAAGCTTTCTTT. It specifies CASSPSLNTEAFF.

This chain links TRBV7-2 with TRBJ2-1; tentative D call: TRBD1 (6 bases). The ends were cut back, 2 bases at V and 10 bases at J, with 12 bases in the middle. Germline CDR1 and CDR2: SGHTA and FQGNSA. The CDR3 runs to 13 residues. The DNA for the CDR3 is TGTGCCAGCAGCTTAAGGCGCACAGGGGAGCAGTTCTTC. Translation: CASSLRRTGEQFF.

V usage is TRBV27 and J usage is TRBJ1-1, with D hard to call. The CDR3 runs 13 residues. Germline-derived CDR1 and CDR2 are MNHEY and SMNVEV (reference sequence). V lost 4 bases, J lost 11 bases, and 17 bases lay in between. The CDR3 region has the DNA TGTGCCAGCAGTTCTCGGGCCCTTGCGGGGGCTTTCTTT. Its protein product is CASSSRALAGAFF.

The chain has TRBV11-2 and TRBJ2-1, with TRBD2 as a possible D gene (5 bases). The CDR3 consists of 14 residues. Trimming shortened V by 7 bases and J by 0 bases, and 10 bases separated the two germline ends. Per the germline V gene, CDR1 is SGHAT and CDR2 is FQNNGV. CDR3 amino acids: CASNSGNSYNEQFF. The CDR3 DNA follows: TGTGCCAGCAACAGCGGCAACTCCTACAATGAGCAGTTCTTC.

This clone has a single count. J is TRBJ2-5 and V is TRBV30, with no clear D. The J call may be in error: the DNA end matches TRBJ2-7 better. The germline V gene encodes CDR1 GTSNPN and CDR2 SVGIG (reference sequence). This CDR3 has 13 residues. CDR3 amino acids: CAWSVTVSYEQYF. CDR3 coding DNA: TGTGCCTGGAGTGTTACGGTATCCTACGAGCAGTACTTC.

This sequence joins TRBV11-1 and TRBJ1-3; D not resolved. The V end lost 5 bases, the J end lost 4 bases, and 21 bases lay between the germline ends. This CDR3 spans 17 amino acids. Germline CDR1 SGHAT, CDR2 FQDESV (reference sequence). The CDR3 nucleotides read TGTGCCAGCAGCGATTTGGACGAACTTTGGACCGGAAACACCATATATTTT. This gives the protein CASSDLDELWTGNTIYF.

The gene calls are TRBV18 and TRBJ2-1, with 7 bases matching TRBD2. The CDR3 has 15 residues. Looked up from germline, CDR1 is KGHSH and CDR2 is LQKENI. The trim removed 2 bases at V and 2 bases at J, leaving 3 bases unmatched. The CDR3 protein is CASSPAGRTYNEQFF. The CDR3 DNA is TGTGCCAGCTCACCAGCCGGGAGGACCTACAATGAGCAGTTCTTC.

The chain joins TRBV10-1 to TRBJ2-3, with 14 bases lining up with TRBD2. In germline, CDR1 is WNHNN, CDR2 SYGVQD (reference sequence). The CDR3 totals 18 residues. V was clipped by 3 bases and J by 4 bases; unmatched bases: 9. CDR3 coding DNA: TGCGCCAGCAGTGATCACCTCGGGACTAGCGGGAGTGCAGATACGCAGTATTTT. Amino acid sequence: CASSDHLGTSGSADTQYF.